These 25 T cell receptor beta chains came from one sample sequenced in a study of blood T cells in healthy people across ages. Sample-barcoded 5' priming and a J-beta primer mix drove a second PCR of roughly 7 to 11 cycles. TCRdb independently ran MiXCR on the 5' RACE reads; one entry per CDR3 protein. Here the sample spans hundreds of thousands of distinct CDR3 sequences, approximately 49% being singletons. The sequencing input was blood. These receptors were obtained from an older woman in good health.

The V call is TRBV6-5, the J call TRBJ2-4; no firm D call. The end of the DNA fits TRBJ2-7 better, so the J call may be wrong. The CDR3 extends over 12 amino acids. Germline-derived CDR1 and CDR2 are MNHEY and SVGAGI. CDR3 nucleotide sequence: TGTGCCAGCAAGTCAGGTCTCTACGAGCAGTACTTC. Protein product: CASKSGLYEQYF.

This clonotype showed up just a few times. V usage is TRBV11-3 and J usage is TRBJ2-1; D call uncertain. The CDR3 runs 13 residues. The germline CDR1 and CDR2 sequences are SGHNT and YENEEA. The V end was cut by 6 bases, the J end by 2 bases, with 8 bases between. The CDR3 is CASSSGPYNEQFF. CDR3 bases: TGTGCCAGCAGTTCCGGGCCCTACAATGAGCAGTTCTTC.

The chain couples TRBV5-1 to TRBJ2-7; D unresolved. Germline V CDR1 and CDR2: SGHRS, YFSETQ. Trimming shortened V by 4 bases and J by 2 bases, and 13 bases separated the two germline ends. The CDR3 spans 14 residues. DNA for the CDR3: TGCGCCAGCAGCCACATTGGATCAACCTACGAGCAGTACTTC. Its protein product is CASSHIGSTYEQYF.

This chain joins TRBV10-3 and TRBJ1-2, with 10 bases aligning to TRBD1. Losses at the gene ends were 6 bases for V and 8 bases for J; bases not matched to a gene: 12. In germline, CDR1 is ENHRY, CDR2 SYGVKD. The CDR3 totals 15 residues. The CDR3 bases are TGTGCCATCAGCGGGACAGGGGAAAAGTTTGGGGGCTACACCTTC. Its protein is CAISGTGEKFGGYTF.

V gene TRBV4-2 combines with J gene TRBJ1-5, with a tentative D call TRBD1 (6 bases). Germline CDR1 is LGHNA and CDR2 is YNFKEQ. V shed 6 bases and J shed 10 bases, with 22 bases lying between them. The CDR3 has 15 residues. CDR3: CASRDEQGPPQPQHF. The CDR3 nucleotides are TGTGCCAGCAGGGACGAACAGGGACCCCCCCAACCCCAGCATTTT.

There are many counts of this clonotype. The gene calls are TRBV5-1 and TRBJ2-5, with 9 bases fitting TRBD1. V was pared by 4 bases and J by 6 bases, with 13 bases of the junction left unmatched. The CDR3 runs 16 residues. In germline, CDR1 is SGHRS, CDR2 YFSETQ. The CDR3 coding sequence is TGCGCCAGCAGCCTCGGAACAGGGGGCGCGGGGAAGACCCAGTACTTC. It encodes CASSLGTGGAGKTQYF.

V is TRBV18 and J is TRBJ2-6; TRBD1 matches 9 bases. J gave up 4 bases and V 3 bases, and 7 bases lay outside the gene matches. Germline CDR1 is KGHSH and CDR2 is LQKENI. This CDR3 is built from 17 residues. CDR3 loop: CASSPTGTGPGANVLTF. CDR3 nucleotide sequence: TGTGCCAGCTCACCCACCGGGACAGGGCCCGGGGCCAACGTCCTGACTTTC.

The chain combines TRBV5-1 with TRBJ1-4, with D possibly TRBD1 on 6 matching bases. Germline CDR1 reads SGHRS; CDR2 reads YFSETQ. The CDR3 is 17 residues long. The V gene lost 4 bases and the J gene lost 0 bases, with 16 bases spanning the gap. The DNA for the CDR3 is TGCGCCAGCAGCCCGGACGGACAGCCATCAACTAATGAAAAACTGTTTTTT. Protein: CASSPDGQPSTNEKLFF.

The chain is built from TRBV5-1 and TRBJ2-5; the match to TRBD2 covers 8 bases. The CDR3 is made up of 15 amino acids. The germline CDR1 and CDR2 sequences are SGHRS and YFSETQ. The ends lost 0 bases at V and 2 bases at J; junction bases unmatched: 3. The CDR3 region has the DNA TGCGCCAGCAGCTTGGCCCCGGGAGGGCAAGAGACCCAGTACTTC. It codes for CASSLAPGGQETQYF.

The rearrangement uses TRBV28 and TRBJ2-7, with a possible D match to TRBD1 (6 bases). The CDR3 contains 14 residues. Germline CDR1 reads MDHEN; CDR2 reads SYDVKM. V was shortened by 2 bases and J by 4 bases, with 12 bases between the two germline ends. The CDR3 here is CASSLAGTTYEQYF. The DNA of the CDR3 is TGTGCCAGCAGTTTAGCCGGGACAACTTACGAGCAGTACTTC.

A few counts support this clonotype. The chain uses TRBV5-1 and TRBJ2-1; 10 bases are a match to TRBD2. V lost 4 bases to trimming and J lost 5 bases; unmatched junction nucleotides: 6. CDR3 size: 15 residues. The germline V gene has CDR1 SGHRS and CDR2 YFSETQ. The CDR3 region has the DNA TGCGCCAGCAGCATACTAGCGGGAACCAACAATGAGCAGTTCTTC. Amino acids: CASSILAGTNNEQFF.

This clonotype was seen ten or more times. V is TRBV12-3 or TRBV12-4 and J is TRBJ2-1; 14 bases match TRBD2. The V segment lost 1 base and the J segment 7 bases; nucleotides outside the gene matches: 6. CDR3 length: 17 residues. This CDR3 reads CASSLGGTSGRGNEQFF. The CDR3 DNA is TGTGCCAGCAGTTTAGGGGGGACTAGCGGGAGAGGGAATGAGCAGTTCTTC.

The J gene is TRBJ2-2, the V gene TRBV20-1; D assignment may be TRBD1 or TRBD2 (5 bases each). The V and J ends lost 0 bases and 7 bases respectively, with 15 bases between them. The CDR3 extends over 15 amino acids. Looked up from germline, CDR1 is DFQATT and CDR2 is SNEGSKA (reference sequence). CDR3 DNA sequence: TGCAGTGCTAGAGATCTGGGGGAAAAAAACGGGGAGCTGTTTTTT. Its translation: CSARDLGEKNGELFF.

The V gene is TRBV2, the J gene TRBJ2-5, with a tentative D call TRBD1 (7 bases). The J call is uncertain, as TRBJ2-7 better fits the DNA end. Germline V gives CDR1 SNHLY, CDR2 FYNNEI. The CDR3 is 15 amino acids. CDR3 coding DNA: TGTGCCAGCAGTCGACAGGGAGGTTTAGTGAGCGAGCAGTACTTC. The encoded protein is CASSRQGGLVSEQYF.

In this sample, this clonotype turned up a few times. The J gene is TRBJ1-1, the V gene TRBV29-1, with D perhaps TRBD1 (6 bases). The CDR3 spans 14 residues. Trimming cost V 7 bases and J 1 base, with 16 bases left between them. Germline CDR1 and CDR2: SQVTM and ANQGSEA. The CDR3 DNA reads as TGCAGCGGCGCCTCCGGGACACCGAACACTGAAGCTTTCTTT. Translated, it gives CSGASGTPNTEAFF.

In its sample, this clonotype was seen many times. The chain joins TRBV7-2 to TRBJ2-5, with 9 bases aligning to TRBD2. Germline CDR1 is SGHTA and CDR2 is FQGNSA. The CDR3 runs to 17 residues. Germline trimming cut 2 bases from V and 2 bases from J; bases unmatched to any gene: 9. CDR3 residues: CASSLFGSGRTQETQYF. CDR3 coding DNA: TGTGCCAGCAGCTTATTCGGTAGCGGGAGAACACAAGAGACCCAGTACTTC.

The rearrangement joins TRBV18 to TRBJ2-1, with D possibly matching TRBD1 (6 bases). The CDR3 has 15 residues. V shed 5 bases and J shed 0 bases, with 11 bases lying between them. Per germline, CDR1 KGHSH and CDR2 LQKENI. DNA of the CDR3: TGTGCCAGCTCAGGCTGGACAGCCTCCTACAATGAGCAGTTCTTC. Protein product: CASSGWTASYNEQFF.

This clonotype occurred a few times. The chain is built from TRBV7-2 and TRBJ2-7; no definite D call. V was clipped by 2 bases and J by 0 bases, with 8 bases between them. The germline V gene has CDR1 SGHTA and CDR2 FQGNSA. The CDR3 loop spans 14 amino acids. The CDR3 DNA reads as TGTGCCAGCAGCTTAACCAGGAGCTCCTACGAGCAGTACTTC. Residues: CASSLTRSSYEQYF.

In its sample, this clonotype was seen a few times. The V call is TRBV29-1, the J call TRBJ2-3; the D gene is possibly TRBD2 (6 bases). The length of the CDR3 is 16 residues. Between the trimmed V and J ends, which lost 0 bases and 0 bases, there was a span of 13 bases. Per the germline V gene, CDR1 is SQVTM and CDR2 is ANQGSEA. The CDR3 nucleotides read TGCAGCGTTGAAGATGCGGGGAGTCGAAGCACAGATACGCAGTATTTT. It specifies CSVEDAGSRSTDTQYF.

CDR3 protein: CSAIPSGGYGYTF. For the CDR3, the DNA is TGCAGTGCCATCCCGTCTGGGGGCTATGGCTACACCTTC. The rearrangement joins TRBV20-1 to TRBJ1-2; D might be TRBD1 (5 bases). The germline CDR1 and CDR2 sequences are DFQATT and SNEGSKA (reference sequence). The length of the CDR3 is 13 residues. V gave up 6 bases and J gave up 4 bases, with 15 bases separating them.

This clonotype turned up a few times. The gene calls are TRBV7-8 and TRBJ2-5, with 13 bases that match TRBD2. The DNA end is more similar to TRBJ2-7, so the J call may be wrong. Germline CDR1 is SGHVS and CDR2 is FQNEAQ. This CDR3 contains 16 residues. The CDR3 DNA follows: TGTGCCAGCAGCTCAGGCGGACTAGCGGGAGATCGCGAGCAGTACTTC. It translates to CASSSGGLAGDREQYF.

The chain employs TRBV10-3 and TRBJ1-6, with 7 bases lining up with TRBD1. Looked up from germline, CDR1 is ENHRY and CDR2 is SYGVKD. The ends lost 6 bases at V and 7 bases at J; junction bases unmatched: 6. The CDR3 runs 14 residues. The DNA of the CDR3 is TGTGCCATCAGAGTGACAGGGCCAAATTCACCCCTCCACTTT. This sequence encodes CAIRVTGPNSPLHF.

This clonotype was observed a handful of times. The CDR3 is CASSFHDRDGYTF. CDR3 sequence (DNA): TGTGCCAGCAGTTTCCACGACAGGGACGGCTACACCTTC. V usage is TRBV28 and J usage is TRBJ1-2; 7 bases line up with TRBD1. Trimming cost V 3 bases and J 8 bases; bases outside gene matches: 6. The CDR3 loop spans 13 amino acids. Per the germline V gene, CDR1 is MDHEN and CDR2 is SYDVKM.

This clonotype was detected many times. This chain joins TRBV7-9 and TRBJ2-2, with a weak D call TRBD1 (5 bases). CDR1 is SEHNR and CDR2 is FQNEAQ in the germline V gene (reference sequence). Trimming shortened V by 5 bases and J by 4 bases, and 11 bases separated the two germline ends. The CDR3 consists of 14 residues. CDR3 DNA sequence: TGTGCCAGCAGCCACGACAGTTCCACCGGGGAGCTGTTTTTT. Protein product: CASSHDSSTGELFF.

This clonotype was seen more than once but under ten times. The chain is built from TRBV5-5 and TRBJ2-7; 10 bases map to TRBD2. The germline CDR1 and CDR2 sequences are SGHKS and YYEKEE (reference sequence). After removal of 4 bases from V and 3 bases from J, the junction contained 10 bases not matched to a gene. The CDR3 contains 16 residues. CDR3: CASSLGLAETYYEQYF. The CDR3 DNA reads as TGTGCCAGCAGCCTCGGACTAGCGGAAACTTACTACGAGCAGTACTTC.